This is a list of T cell receptor beta chains from one sample in a study of T cell changes during pregnancy in multiple sclerosis. The assay was immunoSEQ multiplex PCR, and TCRdb's table has in-frame clones only and misses some. The sample includes 70,000 to 95,000 clones, roughly nine tenths of them seen just once. Source: peripheral blood, taken in the second trimester of pregnancy. These TCRs come from a female donor in good health, enrolled as a control in a pregnancy study. Each CDR3 is given with its conserved first and last residue. A D gene is named only where the DNA matches it firmly. The size of a clone is reported for some rows only, either as once, few or many, or as a class for expanded clones.

j_call	v_call	d_call	clone_size	cdr3_nt	cdr3_aa
TRBJ1-1	TRBV18	TRBD1	NA	TGTGCCAGCTCACAACAGGGGCAGAACACTGAAGCTTTCTTT	CASSQQGQNTEAFF
TRBJ1-6	TRBV5-1	TRBD1	NA	TGCGCCAGCAGCCGGGACAGGAGTAATTCACCCCTCCACTTT	CASSRDRSNSPLHF
TRBJ2-1	TRBV4-1	NA	NA	TGCGCCAGCAGCCAAGTGTTGGGGGCTAGCTCCTACAATGAGCAGTTCTTC	CASSQVLGASSYNEQFF
TRBJ1-5	TRBV30	TRBD1	NA	TGTGCCTGGTCCACAGGGGATAATCAGCCCCAGCATTTT	CAWSTGDNQPQHF
TRBJ1-6	TRBV7-8	TRBD1	NA	TGTGCCAGCAGCTCAGGGGGCCGAAATTCACCCCTCCACTTT	CASSSGGRNSPLHF
TRBJ1-2	TRBV7-9	NA	NA	TGTGCCAGCAGCCACCGGGGGGGTGAGAATGGCTACACCTTC	CASSHRGGENGYTF
TRBJ2-1	TRBV4-3	TRBD2	NA	TGCGCCAGCAGCTCGCCGGGACTAGGAAACAATGAGCAGTTCTTC	CASSSPGLGNNEQFF
TRBJ2-3	TRBV7-6	TRBD2	NA	TGTGCCAGCAGCTTAGTGGCTAGCGGGGGCCCCGGGGGTACGCAGTATTTT	CASSLVASGGPGGTQYF
TRBJ2-5	TRBV6-1	TRBD2	NA	TGTGCCAGCCGGGGGGGACAACAAGAGACCCAGTACTTC	CASRGGQQETQYF
TRBJ2-6	TRBV7-3	TRBD1	NA	TGTGCCAGCAGCCCAGGACAGGGGAGGGCTGGGGCCAACGTCCTGACTTTC	CASSPGQGRAGANVLTF
TRBJ1-1	TRBV10-2	TRBD1	NA	TGCGCCAGCAGCCCGAACAGGGGAACCATGAACACTGAAGCTTTCTTT	CASSPNRGTMNTEAFF
TRBJ1-5	TRBV7-6	NA	NA	TGTGCCAGCAGCTCGGACGGGAATAGCAATCAGCCCCAGCATTTT	CASSSDGNSNQPQHF
TRBJ2-1	TRBV11-3	NA	once	TGTGCCAGCAGCTTAGGTAACTCTGAGCAGTTCTTC	CASSLGNSEQFF
TRBJ2-7	TRBV5-6	TRBD2	NA	TGTGCCAGCAGCTTGAGAACAGCGGGGCTACAGTACGAGCAGTACTTC	CASSLRTAGLQYEQYF
TRBJ2-6	TRBV5-6	TRBD1	NA	TGTGCCAGCAGCCCAGGGGGCAGGTCTGGGGCCAACGTCCTGACTTTC	CASSPGGRSGANVLTF
TRBJ2-2	TRBV19	NA	NA	TGTGCCAGTACCTATATCGGGACTCAGAACACCGGGGAGCTGTTTTTT	CASTYIGTQNTGELFF
TRBJ2-3	TRBV6-5	TRBD1	NA	TGTGCCAGCAGTTCGCGGACAGGGGCGACAGATACGCAGTATTTT	CASSSRTGATDTQYF
TRBJ1-2	TRBV7-2	NA	NA	TGTGCCATCCTGGACAATGGCTACACCTTC	CAILDNGYTF
TRBJ1-2	TRBV5-5	NA	NA	TGTGCCAGCAGCCAGAGGAGGACTAACTATGGCTACACCTTC	CASSQRRTNYGYTF
TRBJ1-2	TRBV5-1	NA	NA	TGCGCCAGCAGCTGGACAGATAACTATGGCTACACCTTC	CASSWTDNYGYTF
TRBJ1-1	TRBV30	NA	NA	TGTGCCTGGACCTGGGCGCTGAACACTGAAGCTTTCTTT	CAWTWALNTEAFF
TRBJ1-2	TRBV7-9	NA	NA	TGTGCCAGCTCCCGGGACACATTTACGGTTGGCTACACCTTC	CASSRDTFTVGYTF
TRBJ1-1	TRBV20-1	NA	NA	TGCAGTGCTAGGTACGAGGATGAAGCTTTCTTT	CSARYEDEAFF
TRBJ2-1	TRBV7-3	NA	NA	TGTGCCAGCAGCCCACTAGCATCCCATGAGCAGTTCTTC	CASSPLASHEQFF
TRBJ2-7	TRBV5-1	NA	NA	TGCGCCAGCAGCTTGGCGTCAGGCAGGTACGAGCAGTACTTC	CASSLASGRYEQYF
TRBJ2-2	TRBV4-2	TRBD1	NA	TGTGCCAGCAGCCAACGCGGACAGGGAGAGCTGTTTTTT	CASSQRGQGELFF
TRBJ1-6	TRBV28	TRBD1	NA	TGTGCCAGCAGTTTCGGGACAGGTACTAATTCACCCCTCCACTTT	CASSFGTGTNSPLHF
TRBJ2-1	TRBV19	TRBD1	NA	TGTGCCAGTAGTATGGACAGGGGGGGAAACAATGAGCAGTTCTTC	CASSMDRGGNNEQFF
TRBJ2-1	TRBV6-5	NA	NA	TGTGCCAGCAGTTACGCCTCCTCAACTCAGCAGTTCTTC	CASSYASSTQQFF
TRBJ2-2	TRBV4-3	NA	NA	TGCGCCAGCAGCCAAGATTTAGCCGGGGAGCTGTTTTTT	CASSQDLAGELFF
TRBJ1-2	TRBV7-9	TRBD1	NA	TGTGCCAGCAGCGCCGGACAGGGGACTTCTAACTATGGCTACACCTTC	CASSAGQGTSNYGYTF
TRBJ1-2	TRBV7-9	NA	medium-sized	TGTGCCAGCAGCTCATTAGACAGACTCTATGGCTACACCTTC	CASSSLDRLYGYTF
TRBJ1-5	TRBV2	NA	NA	TGTGCCAGCACCTTAGACTTAACTAGCAATCAGCCCCAGCATTTT	CASTLDLTSNQPQHF
TRBJ1-2	TRBV7-2	TRBD1	NA	TGTGCCAGCAGCTTAGTGATCCCCTTGACAGGGAGGGGCTACACCTTC	CASSLVIPLTGRGYTF
TRBJ2-7	TRBV9	NA	NA	TGTGCCAGCAGCGTAGTCGGAGGGGATCAGCAGTACTTC	CASSVVGGDQQYF
TRBJ1-5	TRBV18	TRBD1	few	TGTGCCAGCTCACCGACAGGGGCCCTCAATCAGCCCCAGCATTTT	CASSPTGALNQPQHF
TRBJ2-2	TRBV5-4	TRBD2	NA	TGTGCCAGCAAGCGGGGGGGCTACGGGGAGCTGTTTTTT	CASKRGGYGELFF
TRBJ1-6	TRBV14	TRBD1	NA	TGTGCCAGCAGCCAAGTCCGACAGGGGGCCTATAATTCACCCCTCCACTTT	CASSQVRQGAYNSPLHF
TRBJ2-2	TRBV6-6	TRBD2	NA	TGTGCCAGCAGTTTGCCTAGCGGGGGGGTACCGGGGGAGCTGTTTTTT	CASSLPSGGVPGELFF
TRBJ2-7	TRBV30	TRBD1	NA	TGTGCCTGGAAGATGGCAGGGGGCTACGAGCAGTACTTC	CAWKMAGGYEQYF
TRBJ2-5	TRBV11-2	NA	NA	TGTGCCAGCAGCTTAGGATCGGACATGAAGGTCGGGGAGACCCAGTACTTC	CASSLGSDMKVGETQYF
TRBJ1-2	TRBV2	TRBD1	NA	TGTGCCAGCGGGACAGATACCTCTAACTATGGCTACACCTTC	CASGTDTSNYGYTF
TRBJ2-3	TRBV10-3	TRBD1	NA	TGTGCCATAGACAGGGGGAGAGGAGATACGCAGTATTTT	CAIDRGRGDTQYF
TRBJ1-1	TRBV11-1	NA	NA	TGTGCCAGCAGCATACAGGGTGAAGCTTTCTTT	CASSIQGEAFF
TRBJ1-4	TRBV5-1	NA	few	TGCGCCAGCAGCCCGCAGGGAGGCCAGGGTGAAAAACTGTTTTTT	CASSPQGGQGEKLFF
TRBJ1-1	TRBV7-3	NA	few	TGTGCCAGCAGCTGGGGGGGAGGGAACACTGAAGCTTTCTTT	CASSWGGGNTEAFF
TRBJ1-6	TRBV18	TRBD1	NA	TGTGCCAGCTCACCATTATCCGGGACAGGGGGTTCACCCCTCCACTTT	CASSPLSGTGGSPLHF
TRBJ2-3	TRBV2	NA	NA	TGTGCCAGCAGATCTAGCACAGATACGCAGTATTTT	CASRSSTDTQYF